The 24 T cell receptor beta chains given below trace back to one sample, sequenced in a study of cytomegalovirus exposure and HLA in healthy donors (TCRdb year 2017). The receptor library was made with the immunoSEQ multiplex PCR assay. The multiplex PCR relied on a mix of 60 forward primers for TCR Vbeta segments and 13 reverse primers for TCR Jbeta segments. The table comes from immuneACCESS by way of TCRdb, which keeps in-frame sequences with V and J called. Part of the clones is missing from these tables; in studies checked, under half for an unresolved V gene and the rest for unknown reasons. A total of roughly 98,000 clones appear in this sample, roughly 79% of them only once. Roughly 2% of the sample is taken by the ten largest. The sample was PBMCs. Receptors were obtained from a man aged 35-49 years in good health and CMV-seronegative.

The chain's CDR3 is CASSFEGPQHF. The CDR3 DNA follows: TGTGCCAGCAGCTTCGAGGGGCCCCAGCATTTT. V and J are TRBV7-2 and TRBJ1-5; unclear D gene. This CDR3 is built from 11 residues. The V and J ends lost 3 bases and 9 bases respectively, with 6 bases between them. Germline values: CDR1 SGHTA, CDR2 FQGNSA.

The CDR3 DNA is TGTGCCAGTAGTGAGACAGGCCTGAGGGGAAAACTGTTTTTT. Translated: CASSETGLRGKLFF. The chain uses TRBV19 and TRBJ1-4, with D possibly being TRBD1 (6 bases). Looked up from germline, CDR1 is LNHDA and CDR2 is SQIVND (reference sequence). The CDR3 has 14 amino acids. V was pared by 5 bases and J by 10 bases, with 17 bases between.

The genes are TRBV18 and TRBJ2-3, with 12 bases lining up with TRBD2. CDR1 and CDR2 (germline): KGHSH, LQKENI. With 4 bases clipped from V and 6 bases from J, the junction kept 5 bases outside the gene matches. The CDR3 is 15 amino acids. The CDR3 protein is CASSRMTSGSDTQYF. In nucleotides, the CDR3 is TGTGCCAGCTCACGGATGACTAGCGGGAGCGATACGCAGTATTTT.

The J gene is TRBJ2-7, the V gene TRBV20-1; no reliable D call. CDR1 is DFQATT and CDR2 is SNEGSKA in the germline V gene (reference sequence). The CDR3 loop spans 11 amino acids. Trimming shortened V by 8 bases and J by 0 bases, and 8 bases separated the two germline ends. CDR3 region: CSTSYSYEQYF. For the CDR3, the DNA is TGCAGTACTTCTTACTCCTACGAGCAGTACTTC.

The V and J genes are TRBV6-1 and TRBJ2-7; 7 nucleotides line up with TRBD1. In germline, CDR1 is MNHNS, CDR2 SASEGT. This CDR3 has 15 residues. The V segment lost 5 bases and the J segment 1 base; nucleotides outside the gene matches: 8. The CDR3 DNA reads as TGTGCCAGCAGTCCGTCGAGACAGGGTTCCTACGAGCAGTACTTC. This encodes CASSPSRQGSYEQYF.

This clone appeared a single time. At one end the junction does not follow the germline gene, possibly because of a read error. The chain couples TRBV19 to TRBJ2-5; D perhaps matches TRBD1 (7 bases). CDR1 and CDR2 from the germline V gene are LNHDA and SQIVND (reference sequence). The CDR3 extends over 15 amino acids. The CDR3 DNA reads TGTGCCACCCAAGGAGGGGGCTGGTACCAAGAGACCCGGTACTTC. Its translation is CATQGGGWYQETRYF.

The gene calls are TRBV11-2 and TRBJ2-7, with TRBD1 matching 7 bases. Germline values: CDR1 SGHAT, CDR2 FQNNGV. The CDR3 is 14 amino acids. V shed 2 bases and J 2 bases; nucleotides not matched to a gene: 3. The CDR3 DNA reads TGTGCCAGCAGCTTATCGGGACAGACCTACGAGCAGTACTTC. Protein product: CASSLSGQTYEQYF.

The chain uses TRBV6-4 and TRBJ1-1; D perhaps matches TRBD1 (5 bases). V lost 6 bases and J lost 6, with 8 bases in between. CDR3 length: 11 amino acids. The germline V gene has CDR1 MRHNA and CDR2 SNTAGT. Here the CDR3 reads CASRGGSEAFF. In DNA form, the CDR3 reads TGTGCCAGCAGGGGGGGGTCTGAAGCTTTCTTT.

The DNA for the CDR3 is TGTGCCAGCTCACCGACCGAATACTCGATCAGGGGGGTTGATGAAAAACTGTTTTTT. Translating gives CASSPTEYSIRGVDEKLFF. This chain connects TRBV18 to TRBJ1-4; 7 positions agree with TRBD1. Trimming took 3 bases from V and 6 from J; bases not matched to a gene: 19. CDR1 is KGHSH, CDR2 LQKENI, per germline. This CDR3 is 19 amino acids long.

V gene TRBV10-1 combines with J gene TRBJ2-7; 10 nucleotides line up with TRBD2. Losses at the gene ends were 4 bases for V and 0 bases for J; bases not matched to a gene: 9. From germline, CDR1 is WNHNN and CDR2 SYGVQD (reference sequence). The length of the CDR3 is 17 residues. CDR3 in amino acids: CASSGPSGSGFSYEQYF. CDR3 sequence (DNA): TGCGCCAGCAGTGGGCCTAGCGGGAGCGGGTTCTCCTACGAGCAGTACTTC.

V is TRBV9 and J is TRBJ2-1; TRBD2 agrees at 9 bases. The CDR3 has 16 residues. Germline V lookup: CDR1 SGDLS, CDR2 YYNGEE. The V segment lost 3 bases and the J segment 5 bases; nucleotides outside the gene matches: 9. CDR3 sequence (DNA): TGTGCCAGCAGCGCTACCCTAGCGGGACTTAACAATGAGCAGTTCTTC. As protein: CASSATLAGLNNEQFF.

This clone occurred a few times. The chain uses TRBV4-3 and TRBJ2-7; D perhaps matches TRBD1 (5 bases). The CDR3 runs 15 residues. Deletions cut 0 bases from V and 5 bases from J, with 14 bases between. In germline, CDR1 is LGHNA, CDR2 YSLEER. The CDR3 nucleotides are TGCGCCAGCAGCCAAGACTGGGGCCGCGACGACGAGCAGTACTTC. Translation gives CASSQDWGRDDEQYF.

The chain is built from TRBV5-8 and TRBJ1-5; D gene uncertain. Germline CDR1 reads SGHTS; CDR2 reads YDEGEE. The CDR3 length is 12 residues. V lost 3 bases to trimming and J lost 10 bases, with 11 bases between them. The CDR3 loop reads CASSWISQPQHF. CDR3 bases: TGTGCCAGCAGCTGGATTAGCCAACCCCAGCATTTT.

The chain joins TRBV27 to TRBJ1-5; 9 nucleotides align to TRBD1. The V segment lost 6 bases and the J segment 0 bases; nucleotides outside the gene matches: 6. CDR1 and CDR2 (germline): MNHEY, SMNVEV (reference sequence). The CDR3 spans 16 residues. The CDR3 DNA reads TGTGCCAGCAGCGGGACAGGGAGATATAGCAATCAGCCCCAGCATTTT. Translating gives CASSGTGRYSNQPQHF.

As for this clone: A junction boundary mismatches the germline segment, possibly from a read error. The chain joins TRBV9 to TRBJ2-5, with D perhaps TRBD2 (7 bases). The CDR3 contains 16 residues. CDR1 and CDR2 from the germline V gene are SGDLS and YYNGEE. The CDR3: CTSSVEGGGHQETQYF. The CDR3, as DNA: TGTACCAGCAGCGTAGAGGGCGGGGGCCACCAAGAGACCCAGTACTTC. Variable domain in full (rest from reference TRBV9 and TRBJ2-5): DSGVTQTPKHLITATGQRVTLRCSPRSGDLSVYWYQQSLDQGLQFLIQYYNGEERAKGNILERFSAQQFPDLHSELNLSSLELGDSALYFCTSSVEGGGHQETQYFGPGTRLLVL.

The V and J genes are TRBV6-5 and TRBJ1-4; D may be TRBD1 (5 bases). This CDR3 comprises 12 residues. V lost 4 bases and J lost 10, with 10 bases in between. Germline CDR1 MNHEY, CDR2 SVGAGI. CDR3 DNA sequence: TGTGCCAGCAGTTCGGCAGGGCGAAAACTGTTTTTT. Protein sequence: CASSSAGRKLFF.

This chain joins TRBV5-1 and TRBJ1-1; unclear D gene. The CDR3 totals 16 residues. The ends were cut back, 4 bases at V and 0 bases at J, with 16 bases in the middle. Germline CDR1 reads SGHRS; CDR2 reads YFSETQ. CDR3 region: CASSLIVGALNTEAFF. CDR3 DNA sequence: TGCGCCAGCAGCCTGATTGTGGGAGCATTGAACACTGAAGCTTTCTTT. The variable domain in full, completed from reference TRBV5-1 and TRBJ1-1, reads KAGVTQTPRYLIKTRGQQVTLSCSPISGHRSVSWYQQTPGQGLQFLFEYFSETQRNKGNFPGRFSGRQFSNSRSEMNVSTLELGDSALYLCASSLIVGALNTEAFFGQGTRLTVV.

The table lists this clone with a few counts. The genes are TRBV4-2 and TRBJ1-1; TRBD1 matches 8 bases. This CDR3 contains 17 residues. Losses at the gene ends were 0 bases for V and 6 bases for J; bases not matched to a gene: 12. CDR1 LGHNA and CDR2 YNFKEQ come from the germline V gene. The chain's CDR3 is CASSQESPGGALAEAFF. CDR3 DNA: TGTGCCAGCAGCCAAGAAAGTCCAGGGGGCGCGCTCGCTGAAGCTTTCTTT.

The chain couples TRBV19 to TRBJ1-2, with D uncertain. The V and J ends lost 4 bases and 3 bases respectively, with 12 bases between them. The CDR3 is made up of 14 amino acids. CDR1 and CDR2 from the germline V gene are LNHDA and SQIVND (reference sequence). The CDR3: CASSSRDHDYGYTF. CDR3 coding DNA: TGTGCCAGTAGTAGCCGAGATCATGACTATGGCTACACCTTC. The variable domain in full, with the rest retrieved from reference TRBV19 and TRBJ1-2, is DGGITQSPKYLFRKEGQNVTLSCEQNLNHDAMYWYRQDPGQGLRLIYYSQIVNDFQKGDIAEGYSVSREKKESFPLTVTSAQKNPTAFYLCASSSRDHDYGYTFGSGTRLTVV.

The rearrangement uses TRBV11-2 and TRBJ2-2; TRBD2 aligns across 11 bases. CDR1 SGHAT and CDR2 FQNNGV come from the germline V gene. This CDR3 spans 17 amino acids. V trimming: 0 bases; J trimming: 1 base; junction bases outside the gene matches: 1. CDR3 coding DNA: TGTGCCAGCAGCTTAGAGCTAGCGGGGGGGAACACCGGGGAGCTGTTTTTT. Residues: CASSLELAGGNTGELFF.

The J gene is TRBJ2-7, the V gene TRBV4-3, with 10 positions matching TRBD2. Looked up from germline, CDR1 is LGHNA and CDR2 is YSLEER. The trim removed 0 bases at V and 3 bases at J, leaving 8 bases unmatched. The CDR3 is 17 residues long. The CDR3 reads CASSQDVGAGGIYEQYF. Written as DNA, the CDR3 is TGCGCCAGCAGCCAAGATGTGGGAGCGGGAGGGATCTACGAGCAGTACTTC.

As regards this clone: Germline and junction disagree at one end, which may indicate a read error. This chain joins TRBV7-9 and TRBJ2-7; possibly TRBD1 for D (7 bases). This CDR3 is 19 amino acids long. Germline CDR1 SEHNR, CDR2 FQNEAQ (reference sequence). The CDR3 DNA reads as TGTTCCAGCAGCTTCTTCAGGACAGGCCGGCGGGATCACCACTACGAGCAGTACTTC. It encodes CSSSFFRTGRRDHHYEQYF. Together with reference TRBV7-9 and TRBJ2-7, the CDR3 gives the full variable domain: DTGVSQNPRHKITKRGQNVTFRCDPISEHNRLYWYRQTLGQGPEFLTYFQNEAQLEKSRLLSDRFSAERPKGSFSTLEIQRTEQGDSAMYLCSSSFFRTGRRDHHYEQYFGPGTRLTVT.

The chain carries TRBV11-2 and TRBJ2-2, with D possibly being TRBD1 (6 bases). The germline CDR1 and CDR2 sequences are SGHAT and FQNNGV. Trimming took off 1 base at V and 6 bases at J, with 6 bases between the two ends. The CDR3 spans 13 residues. CDR3 sequence reads: CASSLAGAGELFF. The DNA for the CDR3 is TGTGCCAGCAGCTTAGCAGGGGCCGGGGAGCTGTTTTTT.

This clone has just a few counts. In the same sample, other DNA sequences code for this CDR3. V gene TRBV18 combines with J gene TRBJ2-7; 7 bases line up with TRBD1. The CDR3 runs 13 residues. J gave up 3 bases and V 3 bases, and 2 bases lay outside the gene matches. Germline CDR1 and CDR2: KGHSH and LQKENI. The CDR3 here is CASSPGDSYEQYF. Written as DNA, the CDR3 is TGTGCCAGCTCACCGGGGGACAGCTACGAGCAGTACTTC.